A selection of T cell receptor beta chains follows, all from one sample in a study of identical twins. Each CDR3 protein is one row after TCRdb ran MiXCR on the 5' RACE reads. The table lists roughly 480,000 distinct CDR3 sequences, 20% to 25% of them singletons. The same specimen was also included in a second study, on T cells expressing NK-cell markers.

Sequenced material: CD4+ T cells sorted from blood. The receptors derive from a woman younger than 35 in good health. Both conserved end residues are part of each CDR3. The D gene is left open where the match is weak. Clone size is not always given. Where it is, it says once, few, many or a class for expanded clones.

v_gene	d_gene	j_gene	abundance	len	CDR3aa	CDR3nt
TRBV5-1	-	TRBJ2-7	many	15	CASSFSGPAVGEQYF	TGCGCCAGCAGCTTTTCCGGGCCGGCCGTAGGCGAGCAGTACTTC
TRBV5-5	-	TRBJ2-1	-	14	CASSSLELYNEQFF	TGTGCCAGCAGCTCACTAGAGCTGTACAATGAGCAGTTCTTC
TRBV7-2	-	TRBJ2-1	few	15	CASSLGAGSINEQFF	TGTGCCAGCAGCTTAGGTGCGGGATCCATCAATGAGCAGTTCTTC
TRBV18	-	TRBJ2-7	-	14	CASSPLSGPYEQYF	TGTGCCAGCTCACCACTGTCCGGCCCCTACGAGCAGTACTTC
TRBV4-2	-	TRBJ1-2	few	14	CASSQGGTEKGYTF	TGTGCCAGCAGCCAAGGCGGGACGGAGAAGGGCTACACCTTC
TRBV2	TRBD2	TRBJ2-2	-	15	CASHFRDYNTGELFF	TGTGCCAGCCACTTCCGGGACTATAACACCGGGGAGCTGTTTTTT
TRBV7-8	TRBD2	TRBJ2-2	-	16	CASSSWLAGWSGELFF	TGTGCCAGCAGTTCCTGGCTAGCGGGATGGTCCGGGGAGCTGTTTTTT
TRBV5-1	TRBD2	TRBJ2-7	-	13	CASSREGTGEQYF	TGCGCCAGCAGTCGGGAGGGAACGGGCGAGCAGTACTTC
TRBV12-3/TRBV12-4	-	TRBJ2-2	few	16	CASSRRDAANTGELFF	TGTGCCAGCAGTCGCCGGGACGCTGCGAACACCGGGGAGCTGTTTTTT
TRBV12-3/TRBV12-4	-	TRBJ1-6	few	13	CASTGRFNSPLHF	TGTGCCAGCACCGGGAGGTTCAATTCACCCCTCCACTTT
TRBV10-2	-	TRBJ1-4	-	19	CASSERLVAGNEGGEKLFF	TGCGCCAGCAGTGAGCGCCTTGTGGCAGGGAACGAAGGGGGAGAAAAACTGTTTTTT
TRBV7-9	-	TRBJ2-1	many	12	CASSPTYNEQFF	TGCGCCAGCAGCCCAACTTACAATGAGCAGTTCTTC
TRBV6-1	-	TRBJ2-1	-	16	CASSESSASSYNEQFF	TGTGCCAGCAGTGAATCCTCCGCCAGCTCCTACAATGAGCAGTTCTTC
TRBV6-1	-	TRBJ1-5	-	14	CASRTYRDHQPQHF	TGTGCCAGCCGAACCTACAGGGATCATCAGCCCCAGCATTTT
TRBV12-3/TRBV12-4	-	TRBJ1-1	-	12	CASSFRHPEAFF	TGTGCCAGCAGTTTTCGACACCCTGAAGCTTTCTTT
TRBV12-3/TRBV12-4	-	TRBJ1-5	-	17	CASSLGGAGAYNQPQHF	TGTGCCAGCAGTTTAGGAGGAGCGGGGGCCTACAATCAGCCCCAGCATTTT
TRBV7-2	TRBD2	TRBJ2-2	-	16	CASSLLAGGSTGELFF	TGTGCCAGCAGCTTACTAGCGGGGGGCTCGACCGGGGAGCTGTTTTTT
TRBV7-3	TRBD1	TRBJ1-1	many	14	CASSRTGRNTEAFF	TGTGCCAGCAGCCGGACAGGGAGGAACACTGAAGCTTTCTTT
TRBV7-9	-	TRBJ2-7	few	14	CASSPAGTPYEQYF	TGTGCCAGCAGCCCTGCCGGGACCCCCTACGAGCAGTACTTC
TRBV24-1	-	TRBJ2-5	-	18	CATTACGCTMGSWETQYF	TGTGCCACCACAGCGTGTGGGTGCACCATGGGCTCGTGGGAGACCCAGTACTTC
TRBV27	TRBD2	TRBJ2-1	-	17	CASIPRLWEGNYNEQFF	TGTGCCAGCATCCCTCGTCTCTGGGAGGGAAACTACAATGAGCAGTTCTTC
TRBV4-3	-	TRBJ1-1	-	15	CASSQGVIMNTEAFF	TGCGCCAGCAGCCAAGGGGTCATCATGAACACTGAAGCTTTCTTT
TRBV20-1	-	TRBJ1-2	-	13	CSARGGRSHGYTF	TGCAGTGCTAGAGGGGGCAGATCTCATGGCTACACCTTC
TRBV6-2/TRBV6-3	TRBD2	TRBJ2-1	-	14	CASSSGLGSDEQFF	TGTGCCAGCAGCTCGGGACTAGGGTCGGATGAGCAGTTCTTC
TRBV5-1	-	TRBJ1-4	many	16	CASSTGAQATNEKLFF	TGCGCCAGCAGCACGGGGGCGCAGGCAACTAATGAAAAACTGTTTTTT
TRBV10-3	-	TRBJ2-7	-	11	CAISYGQSQYF	TGTGCCATCAGCTATGGACAGAGTCAGTACTTC
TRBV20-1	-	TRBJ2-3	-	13	CSAAPGNTDTQYF	TGCAGTGCTGCTCCCGGGAACACAGATACGCAGTATTTT
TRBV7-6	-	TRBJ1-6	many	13	CASSFTGNSPLHF	TGTGCCAGCAGCTTTACAGGGAATTCACCCCTCCACTTT
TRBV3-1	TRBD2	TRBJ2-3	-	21	CASSEMVPPGLAGTLTDTQYF	TGTGCCAGCAGCGAAATGGTTCCCCCGGGACTAGCGGGTACGCTCACAGATACGCAGTATTTT
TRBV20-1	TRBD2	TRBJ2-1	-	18	CSARVLAGVEGTYNEQFF	TGCAGTGCTAGAGTTTTAGCGGGAGTAGAGGGAACCTACAATGAGCAGTTCTTC
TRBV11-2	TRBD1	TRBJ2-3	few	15	CASSPRQGYTDTQYF	TGTGCCAGCAGCCCGCGACAGGGGTACACAGATACGCAGTATTTT
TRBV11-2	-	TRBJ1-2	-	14	CASSSLGQDYGYTF	TGTGCCAGCAGCTCACTAGGGCAGGACTATGGCTACACCTTC